Sequencing of this T cell receptor beta chain was carried out in a study of cytomegalovirus exposure and HLA in healthy donors. Overall study results and limits: In a later analysis, specific HLA alleles were associated with more than 15,000 TCR beta sequences at a 0.05 false discovery rate.

Though nominally healthy at sampling, donors likely had unrecorded immune exposures. This CDR3 is 12 amino acids long. Trimming removed 1 base from V and 9 bases from J, with 10 bases in between. Per the germline V gene, CDR1 is SGHDN and CDR2 is FVKESK. PCR was performed using 60 Vbeta and 13 Jbeta primers. The method was immunoSEQ multiplex PCR; TCRdb's version includes in-frame clones alone and lacks a portion of them. The sample shows around 190,000 clones, 74% of them seen only once. About this clone: Its antigen remains unknown.

The origin of this receptor is a woman in her thirties in good health and CMV-seropositive. Input material: PBMCs. V gene TRBV14 combines with J gene TRBJ2-7, with D perhaps TRBD1 (5 bases). CDR3 in DNA: TGTGCCAGCAGCCAAGGATGGGGCGGGCAGTACTTC. Residues: CASSQGWGGQYF.